Listed here is a single T cell receptor (beta chain). There are 16 residues in the CDR3. CDR1 is SNHLY, CDR2 FYNNEI, per germline. V was clipped by 6 bases and J by 1 base; unmatched bases: 6. The sample comes from a study of CD8 T cells in Susac syndrome. Random hexamers were used to reverse transcribe the RNA input (0.5 to 1 ug). TCRdb called the immunoSEQ multiplex PCR reads again in MiXCR, with one record for every CDR3 protein. Among 150,000 to 180,000 distinct CDR3 sequences listed, about 95% were seen once. Sequenced sample: CD4+ T cells from PBMCs. This chain links TRBV2 with TRBJ2-3, with 11 bases matching TRBD2. The origin of this receptor is a human donor with Susac syndrome. The CDR3 loop is CASRRLTSGGTDTQYF. CDR3 DNA: TGTGCCAGCAGGAGATTGACTAGCGGGGGCACAGATACGCAGTATTTT.